Below, 22 T cell receptor beta chains from the same sample are listed, as sequenced in a study of lung T cells in sarcoidosis with Löfgren's syndrome. TCRdb reprocessed the reads with MiXCR, giving one entry per CDR3 protein. The sample lists tens of thousands of distinct CDR3 sequences, 21% seen once, with around 2.3% in the top ten. Sequencing was done on a sample of CD4+ T cells from PBMCs. The receptors stem from a human donor with sarcoidosis (Löfgren's syndrome or another form), or a control subject (not recorded which).

This sequence joins TRBV19 and TRBJ1-6, with a tentative D call TRBD1 (5 bases). The CDR3 contains 15 residues. In germline, CDR1 is LNHDA, CDR2 SQIVND (reference sequence). V was pared by 3 bases and J by 14 bases, with 20 bases between. The CDR3 spells CASSMTRDGNVALHF. CDR3 sequence (DNA): TGTGCCAGTAGTATGACCCGGGACGGGAATGTGGCCCTCCACTTT.

The genes are TRBV2 and TRBJ2-6; D is possibly TRBD1 or TRBD2 (5 bases each). Germline V gene sequence: CDR1 SNHLY, CDR2 FYNNEI. There are 17 residues in the CDR3. V was cut by 4 bases and J by 0 bases, with 13 bases left in between. The DNA of the CDR3 is TGTGCCAGCAGTGCCCAGGGACGGTCCTCTGGGGCCAACGTCCTGACTTTC. This sequence encodes CASSAQGRSSGANVLTF.

In regard to this clonotype: A much larger clone differs from this one at a single base, so this may be a read error. Here the CDR3 omits its conserved ending phenylalanine or tryptophan, so a read error is the likely source. The chain combines TRBV2 with TRBJ1-5; the D is unclear. The CDR3 loop spans 13 amino acids. V lost 7 bases and J lost 3, with 10 bases in between. The V gene's germline CDR1 is SNHLY and CDR2 FYNNEI. CDR3 coding DNA: TGTGCCAGCAAAGGCAGGATCAATCAGCCCCAGCATCTT. It specifies CASKGRINQPQHL.

The chain has TRBV5-1 and TRBJ2-7; D might be TRBD1 (6 bases). This CDR3 region has 16 residues. The germline V gene has CDR1 SGHRS and CDR2 YFSETQ. The V end lost 0 bases, the J end lost 0 bases, and 13 bases lay between the germline ends. CDR3: CASSLGGPQSSYEQYV. The CDR3 nucleotides read TGCGCCAGCAGCTTGGGGGGGCCACAAAGCTCCTACGAGCAGTACGTC.

In its sample, this clonotype was seen a few times. The chain joins TRBV28 to TRBJ1-3; a weak D match, TRBD1 (6 bases). V dropped 5 bases and J dropped 4 bases, with 18 bases sitting between them. The CDR3 is made up of 16 amino acids. The germline CDR1 and CDR2 sequences are MDHEN and SYDVKM. Written as DNA, the CDR3 is TGTGCCAGCAGTACGGCCTCAGGGGAGCTAGGAAACACCATATATTTT. The encoded protein is CASSTASGELGNTIYF.

The sample holds many counts of this clonotype. The chain uses TRBV27 and TRBJ2-7; possibly TRBD1 or TRBD2 for D (6 bases each). CDR3 length equals 13 residues. The V and J ends lost 8 bases and 0 bases respectively, with 11 bases between them. The germline V gene has CDR1 MNHEY and CDR2 SMNVEV (reference sequence). The CDR3 DNA reads TGTGCCAGCGGCACGGGGGCCTCCTACGAGCAGTACTTC. Protein: CASGTGASYEQYF.

Worth noting for this clonotype: A single base separates this from a much larger clone, so it may be a read error. This chain uses TRBV24-1 with TRBJ2-1; 8 bases are a match to TRBD1. This CDR3 comprises 14 residues. Looked up from germline, CDR1 is KGHDR and CDR2 is SFDVKD. CDR3 in amino acids: CATIDPRQGSEQFF. The CDR3 nucleotides read TGTGCCACCATTGATCCTAGACAGGGGTCTGAGCAGTTCTTC.

In regard to this clonotype: A much bigger clone sits one base away, suggesting this may be a read error. The chain employs TRBV20-1 and TRBJ2-7; D might be TRBD2 (5 bases). The CDR3 is 15 amino acids. CDR1 is DFQATT, CDR2 SNEGSKA, per germline (reference sequence). For the CDR3, the DNA is TGCGGTGCTAGGAGGAGAGGTTGGATATCCTACGAGCAGTACGTC. Residues: CGARRRGWISYEQYV.

This clonotype appeared a few times. V usage is TRBV24-1 and J usage is TRBJ1-4; 11 bases line up with TRBD1. The CDR3 runs 14 residues. The germline CDR1 and CDR2 sequences are KGHDR and SFDVKD. The V gene end was trimmed by 7 bases and the J gene end by 6 bases; junction bases not matched to a gene: 3. The CDR3, as DNA: TGTGCCACCAGAAAGGGACAGGGGGATGAAAAACTGTTTTTT. Protein sequence: CATRKGQGDEKLFF.

This clonotype was counted many times. This chain connects TRBV28 to TRBJ2-3; D possibly corresponds to TRBD2 (5 bases). The CDR3 runs 13 residues. Germline-derived CDR1 and CDR2 are MDHEN and SYDVKM. Between the trimmed V and J ends, which lost 4 bases and 2 bases, there was a span of 7 bases. Here the CDR3 DNA reads TGTGCCAGCAGTTGGGGAGTCACAGATACGCAGTATTTT. Translated: CASSWGVTDTQYF.

This clonotype was observed many times. In nucleotides, the CDR3 is TGTGCCAGCAGTCCGGGACTAGCTCCTTGGGGCACCGGGGAGCTGTTTTTT. This gives the protein CASSPGLAPWGTGELFF. The V and J genes are TRBV27 and TRBJ2-2, with TRBD2 matching 9 bases. This CDR3 is 17 amino acids long. Germline-derived CDR1 and CDR2 are MNHEY and SMNVEV (reference sequence). The V gene end was trimmed by 5 bases and the J gene end by 4 bases; junction bases not matched to a gene: 11.

There are many counts of this clonotype. The chain combines TRBV20-1 with TRBJ1-6; perhaps TRBD1 as D (6 bases). Deletions cut 1 base from V and 0 bases from J, with 10 bases between. Germline assignment: CDR1 DFQATT and CDR2 SNEGSKA (reference sequence). The CDR3 length is 16 residues. CDR3 DNA sequence: TGCAGTGCTAGAGTTACAGGGAGCTCCTATAATTCACCCCTCCACTTT. This codes for CSARVTGSSYNSPLHF.

Details on this clonotype: This may be a read error, as it is one base from a much larger clone. DNA of the CDR3: TGCGCCAGCAACAAACCGGGACTAGTGGCCTACAATGAGCAGTTCTTC. Its protein is CASNKPGLVAYNEQFF. The chain has TRBV4-1 and TRBJ2-1, with TRBD2 matching 8 bases. The CDR3 spans 16 residues. V shed 7 bases and J 2 bases; nucleotides not matched to a gene: 10. Per the germline V gene, CDR1 is MGHRA and CDR2 is YSYEKL.

This clonotype turned up a few times. This chain uses TRBV11-1 with TRBJ2-2; 11 positions match TRBD2. CDR3 length equals 16 residues. After removal of 4 bases from V and 3 bases from J, the junction contained 4 bases not matched to a gene. Germline V gives CDR1 SGHAT, CDR2 FQDESV (reference sequence). The CDR3 region is CASSSTSGKYTGELFF. DNA for the CDR3: TGTGCCAGCAGCTCGACTAGCGGGAAGTACACCGGGGAGCTGTTTTTT.

This clonotype occurred many times. The chain joins TRBV6-1 to TRBJ1-2; possibly TRBD1 for D (6 bases). This CDR3 contains 13 residues. CDR1 and CDR2 from the germline V gene are MNHNS and SASEGT. V was shortened by 8 bases and J by 3 bases, with 13 bases between the two germline ends. CDR3 amino acids: CASEVRGDYGYTF. The CDR3 DNA sequence: TGTGCCAGCGAAGTAAGGGGGGACTATGGCTACACCTTC.

This clonotype showed up many times. The chain uses TRBV6-1 and TRBJ1-4, with D perhaps TRBD1 (5 bases). Trimming took 8 bases from V and 3 from J, leaving 10 bases between them. The CDR3 is made up of 13 amino acids. Per germline, CDR1 MNHNS and CDR2 SASEGT. CDR3 sequence: CASRRGSNEKLFF. CDR3 DNA: TGTGCCAGCCGAAGGGGCTCTAATGAAAAACTGTTTTTT.

This clonotype was counted ten times or more. The gene calls are TRBV6-1 and TRBJ2-4; the D is unclear. Germline V gives CDR1 MNHNS, CDR2 SASEGT. V lost 7 bases and J 0 bases, leaving 13 bases between the germline ends. The CDR3 has 15 residues. The CDR3 nucleotides read TGTGCCAGCACCCAGGAAGTAGAAGCCAAAAACATTCAGTACTTC. Translation gives CASTQEVEAKNIQYF.

This clonotype was seen ten or more times. The chain combines TRBV20-1 with TRBJ2-3, with D hard to call. Germline-derived CDR1 and CDR2 are DFQATT and SNEGSKA (reference sequence). Deletions cut 4 bases from V and 5 bases from J, with 22 bases between. The CDR3 loop spans 16 amino acids. The CDR3 sequence is CSAMILIGSARDTQYF. In DNA, the CDR3 is TGCAGTGCTATGATCCTAATCGGCTCAGCAAGAGATACGCAGTATTTT.

This clonotype was recorded a few times. The chain joins TRBV18 to TRBJ1-2; D is undetermined. CDR1 and CDR2 (germline): KGHSH, LQKENI. This CDR3 has 15 amino acids. Trimming took 6 bases from V and 7 from J, leaving 21 bases between them. CDR3 nucleotide sequence: TGTGCCAGCTCCCTTCAGGACCCCGGATCGGGTGGCTACACCTTC. Its translation is CASSLQDPGSGGYTF.

There are many counts of this clonotype. In DNA form, the CDR3 reads TGTGCCACCAGCAGAGATCAGGCTAGCGGGGGGGCCGGGGAGCAGTTCTTC. Amino acid sequence: CATSRDQASGGAGEQFF. The chain links TRBV15 to TRBJ2-1, with 12 bases that match TRBD2. The CDR3 sequence is 17 residues long. The germline gives CDR1 LNHNV, CDR2 YYDKDF (reference sequence). V shed 0 bases and J 10 bases; nucleotides not matched to a gene: 10.

This clonotype has at least ten counts. This chain connects TRBV6-1 to TRBJ2-7, with TRBD2 identical over 9 bases. This CDR3 has 13 residues. Germline CDR1 MNHNS, CDR2 SASEGT. Trimming at V came to 3 bases and at J to 3 bases, leaving 0 bases not matched to a gene. The DNA for the CDR3 is TGTGCCAGCAGTGAGACTAGCGGCTACGAGCAGTACTTC. This sequence encodes CASSETSGYEQYF.

This clonotype was counted at least ten times. V is TRBV27 and J is TRBJ2-7; 9 nucleotides line up with TRBD1. Looked up from germline, CDR1 is MNHEY and CDR2 is SMNVEV (reference sequence). With V trimmed by 2 bases and J by 4 bases, 6 bases remained unmatched. The CDR3 length is 15 residues. CDR3 region: CASSLIGQGSYEQYF. CDR3 bases: TGTGCCAGCAGTTTAATTGGACAGGGGTCGTACGAGCAGTACTTC.